This T cell receptor (beta chain) was profiled in a study of blood T cell repertoires in COVID-19. As for the study in general: PBMCs, B-cell-depleted T cells, or T cells were the source of the cDNA or gDNA that made up the material.

Authors' processing steps: Reference gene primers were amplified, and this amplification served to estimate nucleated cell counts. Generated by immunoSEQ multiplex PCR, the TCRdb table keeps only in-frame clones and is missing some. V, J and clone size were drawn from that table, and D and trimming were deduced from the DNA. Here the sample spans about 48,000 clones, approximately 90% being singletons. J lost 5 bases, V lost 0 bases, and 6 bases had no gene match. This CDR3 comprises 15 residues. CDR1 SGDLS and CDR2 YYNGEE come from the germline V gene. The sample comprised peripheral blood. The clonotype originates from a man aged 65 to 79 with acute or convalescent COVID-19. The chain employs TRBV9 and TRBJ2-3; 7 bases align to TRBD2. CDR3 sequence (DNA): TGTGCCAGCAGCGTAGATCAGGGAGGGATAGATACGCAGTATTTT. Encoded protein: CASSVDQGGIDTQYF.